What follows are 31 T cell receptor beta chains derived from one specimen sequenced in a study of beta chain features in type 1 diabetes (dated by TCRdb to 2016 to 2018). Their target antigens are unknown. Receptor libraries were prepared by the immunoSEQ multiplex PCR assay. The entire isolated RNA was reverse transcribed using the High Capacity cDNA Reverse Transcription Kit, and thus expressed TCRB transcripts were sequenced. TCRdb holds this immuneACCESS table with in-frame rearrangements only. Some clones are missing; in checked studies, unresolved V genes explain under half, and the rest has no known cause. This sample comprises 200,000 to 250,000 clones, 16% of them detected only once. The top ten hold approximately 0.086% of the sample. Broad study findings and their caveats: Type 1 diabetes patients showed a moderate but significant shortening of TCRB CDR3 length in all four CD4+ subsets.

Sequencing was performed on naive CD4+ T cells from blood. The cell subset or site label, as the study defines it: true naive CD4+ T cells. The receptors shown here come from a man aged 30 to 39 with type 1 diabetes.

This sequence joins TRBV6-5 and TRBJ2-4; D not certain. V was pared by 5 bases and J by 0 bases, with 11 bases between. This CDR3 contains 15 residues. The germline V gene has CDR1 MNHEY and CDR2 SVGAGI. The CDR3: CASSPSVLAKNIQYF. The CDR3 coding sequence is TGTGCCAGCAGTCCCTCGGTTCTAGCCAAAAACATTCAGTACTTC.

The gene calls are TRBV7-9 and TRBJ2-3, with a possible D match to TRBD2 (5 bases). The CDR3 is 14 residues long. CDR1 is SEHNR and CDR2 is FQNEAQ in the germline V gene (reference sequence). The V gene lost 6 bases and the J gene lost 6 bases, with 16 bases spanning the gap. This CDR3 is CASSKGTPGDTQYF. As DNA, the CDR3 is TGTGCCAGCAGTAAGGGTACTCCGGGGGATACGCAGTATTTT. Together with reference TRBV7-9 and TRBJ2-3, the CDR3 gives the full variable domain: DTGVSQNPRHKITKRGQNVTFRCDPISEHNRLYWYRQTLGQGPEFLTYFQNEAQLEKSRLLSDRFSAERPKGSFSTLEIQRTEQGDSAMYLCASSKGTPGDTQYFGPGTRLTVL.

The rearrangement joins TRBV29-1 to TRBJ2-3; TRBD1 matches at 9 bases. The length of the CDR3 is 14 residues. V was clipped by 6 bases and J by 0 bases; unmatched bases: 4. Germline CDR1 reads SQVTM; CDR2 reads ANQGSEA. The CDR3 DNA is TGCAGCGTGGCCGACAGGGGGAGCACAGATACGCAGTATTTT. It specifies CSVADRGSTDTQYF.

The V call is TRBV29-1, the J call TRBJ1-4, with D possibly matching TRBD1 (6 bases). CDR3 length equals 13 residues. Germline V gene data show CDR1 as SQVTM and CDR2 as ANQGSEA. V was clipped by 5 bases and J by 3 bases, with 10 bases between them. The CDR3 spells CSVPQGSNEKLFF. Written as DNA, the CDR3 is TGCAGCGTTCCACAGGGCTCTAATGAAAAACTGTTTTTT.

The gene calls are TRBV6-1 and TRBJ2-3; TRBD1 matches at 9 bases. V lost 10 bases, J lost 3 bases, and 8 bases stayed unmatched. The germline V gene has CDR1 MNHNS and CDR2 SASEGT. The CDR3 is 14 residues long. The CDR3 bases are TGTGCCATCCGAGCCGGACAGGGGACAGATACGCAGTATTTT. Encoded protein: CAIRAGQGTDTQYF.

The chain is built from TRBV5-1 and TRBJ2-2; no clear D gene. The V end lost 0 bases, the J end lost 6 bases, and 6 bases lay between the germline ends. The CDR3 sequence is 13 residues long. Germline loops: CDR1 SGHRS, CDR2 YFSETQ. The CDR3 nucleotides are TGCGCCAGCAGCTTGGAGCCCGCCGGGGAGCTGTTTTTT. It codes for CASSLEPAGELFF.

The V and J genes are TRBV30 and TRBJ2-1, with TRBD2 matching 9 bases. The germline gives CDR1 GTSNPN, CDR2 SVGIG (reference sequence). V shed 2 bases, J shed 6 bases, and the junction held 5 bases outside the gene matches. This CDR3 is built from 14 residues. The CDR3 spells CAWSSGTSTNEQFF. The DNA for the CDR3 is TGTGCCTGGAGTAGTGGGACTAGCACCAATGAGCAGTTCTTC.

This chain links TRBV25-1 with TRBJ2-3; no firm D call. The germline CDR1 and CDR2 sequences are MGHDK and SYGVNS. The CDR3 totals 11 residues. V was clipped by 1 base and J by 8 bases, with 4 bases between them. The CDR3 sequence: CASSESVTQYF. DNA of the CDR3: TGTGCCAGCAGTGAATCAGTTACGCAGTATTTT.

Only a few counts were recorded for this clone. The chain recombines TRBV27 with TRBJ1-4; 8 bases align to TRBD1. The CDR3 has 17 amino acids. Losses at the gene ends were 5 bases for V and 0 bases for J; bases not matched to a gene: 8. In germline, CDR1 is MNHEY, CDR2 SMNVEV (reference sequence). The CDR3 here is CASSLTGQATTNEKLFF. Written as DNA, the CDR3 is TGTGCCAGCAGTCTAACGGGACAGGCGACAACTAATGAAAAACTGTTTTTT.

This clone was observed a handful of times. The J gene is TRBJ2-3, the V gene TRBV5-4; 9 nucleotides match TRBD2. The trim removed 4 bases at V and 0 bases at J, leaving 6 bases unmatched. Germline CDR1 reads SGHNT; CDR2 reads YYREEE (reference sequence). The CDR3 extends over 16 amino acids. The CDR3 nucleotides read TGTGCCAGCAGCCAACGACTAGCGGCAAGCACAGATACGCAGTATTTT. It yields the protein CASSQRLAASTDTQYF.

The rearrangement links TRBV18 to TRBJ2-5; 7 bases align to TRBD1. The germline V gene has CDR1 KGHSH and CDR2 LQKENI. The V and J ends lost 4 bases and 2 bases, in that order; junction bases with no gene match: 1. The CDR3 has 13 residues. This chain's CDR3 is CASSQGQQETQYF. In nucleotides, the CDR3 is TGTGCCAGCTCACAGGGACAGCAAGAGACCCAGTACTTC.

This clone was counted only a few times. The chain joins TRBV7-2 to TRBJ2-7, with unresolved D. Germline V lookup: CDR1 SGHTA, CDR2 FQGNSA. Trimming stripped 6 bases from V and 0 bases from J, with 12 bases between. The CDR3 is 14 amino acids. CDR3 loop: CASSFWQASYEQYF. The CDR3, as DNA: TGTGCCAGCAGTTTCTGGCAGGCCTCCTACGAGCAGTACTTC.

In its sample, this clone was seen a few times. The gene calls are TRBV7-2 and TRBJ2-3; no reliable D call. Germline CDR1 is SGHTA and CDR2 is FQGNSA. The CDR3 totals 14 residues. Trimming took 2 bases from V and 4 from J, leaving 10 bases between them. The CDR3 loop reads CASSLFSAADTQYF. As DNA, the CDR3 is TGTGCCAGCAGCTTATTCTCTGCGGCAGATACGCAGTATTTT.

A few counts support this clone. The V and J genes are TRBV9 and TRBJ2-1; 10 positions agree with TRBD2. V shed 3 bases, J shed 7 bases, and the junction held 10 bases outside the gene matches. Germline CDR1 is SGDLS and CDR2 is YYNGEE. The CDR3 is made up of 16 amino acids. This CDR3 is CASSALAGVLRNEQFF. For the CDR3, the DNA is TGTGCCAGCAGCGCTCTAGCGGGAGTTTTAAGGAATGAGCAGTTCTTC.

This clone has only a few counts. The chain's CDR3 is CASSLGLAGDDTQYF. CDR3 sequence (DNA): TGTGCCAGCAGCTTAGGACTAGCGGGAGATGATACGCAGTATTTT. The rearrangement joins TRBV7-9 to TRBJ2-3, with TRBD2 identical over 12 bases. Germline trimming cut 1 base from V and 6 bases from J; bases unmatched to any gene: 2. The CDR3 is 15 residues long. Germline CDR1 and CDR2: SEHNR and FQNEAQ (reference sequence). The whole variable domain, remainder taken from reference TRBV7-9 and TRBJ2-3, is DTGVSQNPRHKITKRGQNVTFRCDPISEHNRLYWYRQTLGQGPEFLTYFQNEAQLEKSRLLSDRFSAERPKGSFSTLEIQRTEQGDSAMYLCASSLGLAGDDTQYFGPGTRLTVL.

V gene TRBV27 combines with J gene TRBJ2-5, with D possibly being TRBD1 (5 bases). In germline, CDR1 is MNHEY, CDR2 SMNVEV (reference sequence). The CDR3 consists of 14 residues. V lost 2 bases to trimming and J lost 4 bases, with 11 bases between them. DNA for the CDR3: TGTGCCAGCAGTTTAGGGTTCCAGGGAGAGACCCAGTACTTC. Translating gives CASSLGFQGETQYF.

This clone was counted only a few times. The chain links TRBV30 to TRBJ1-3; the D is unclear. V lost 4 bases and J 0 bases, leaving 7 bases between the germline ends. The V gene's germline CDR1 is GTSNPN and CDR2 SVGIG (reference sequence). The CDR3 loop spans 13 amino acids. In DNA form, the CDR3 reads TGTGCCTGGAATGGAAACTCTGGAAACACCATATATTTT. This codes for CAWNGNSGNTIYF.

The rearrangement links TRBV10-3 to TRBJ2-1; perhaps TRBD2 as D (6 bases). Germline V lookup: CDR1 ENHRY, CDR2 SYGVKD. Trimming shortened V by 2 bases and J by 4 bases, and 12 bases separated the two germline ends. CDR3 length equals 15 residues. This chain's CDR3 is CAISEGTSQYNEQFF. DNA of the CDR3: TGTGCCATCAGTGAGGGCACTAGCCAGTACAATGAGCAGTTCTTC.

Only a few counts were recorded for this clone. The genes are TRBV5-6 and TRBJ1-5; D might be TRBD1 (5 bases). Trimming pared 0 bases from V and 5 bases from J, leaving 15 bases between. Germline lookup yields CDR1 SGHDT and CDR2 YYEEEE. This CDR3 spans 16 amino acids. This CDR3 reads CASSLGVGVRYQPQHF. The CDR3 DNA reads as TGTGCCAGCAGCTTGGGCGTAGGGGTTCGGTATCAGCCCCAGCATTTT.

The rearrangement joins TRBV29-1 to TRBJ2-3, with D uncertain. Germline values: CDR1 SQVTM, CDR2 ANQGSEA. The ends were cut back, 0 bases at V and 3 bases at J, with 7 bases in the middle. The CDR3 extends over 13 amino acids. The CDR3 region has the DNA TGCAGCGTTGAAGATCTTGGAACAGATACGCAGTATTTT. This codes for CSVEDLGTDTQYF.

There are a few counts of this clone. The chain joins TRBV30 to TRBJ1-2; perhaps TRBD1 as D (5 bases). Per the germline V gene, CDR1 is GTSNPN and CDR2 is SVGIG (reference sequence). V lost 3 bases, J lost 4 bases, and 9 bases lay in between. There are 12 residues in the CDR3. CDR3 DNA sequence: TGTGCCTGGAGCCCCACAGGCTATGGCTACACCTTC. Amino acids: CAWSPTGYGYTF.

This chain connects TRBV7-2 to TRBJ2-1, with D unresolved. Germline V gene data show CDR1 as SGHTA and CDR2 as FQGNSA. With 0 bases removed from V and 0 bases from J, the gap between germline ends came to 6 bases. The CDR3 is made up of 15 amino acids. CDR3 in DNA: TGTGCCAGCAGCTTAGCAGTGAGCTCCTACAATGAGCAGTTCTTC. Amino acids: CASSLAVSSYNEQFF.

The chain combines TRBV15 with TRBJ1-4, with D uncertain. V shed 0 bases and J shed 7 bases, with 9 bases lying between them. This CDR3 comprises 14 residues. The V gene's germline CDR1 is LNHNV and CDR2 YYDKDF (reference sequence). The CDR3 protein is CATSRDLASEKLFF. The CDR3 DNA follows: TGTGCCACCAGCAGAGATCTTGCCAGTGAAAAACTGTTTTTT.

The chain combines TRBV29-1 with TRBJ2-7, with 13 bases lining up with TRBD2. Unmatched junction bases numbered 11, after V lost 6 bases and J lost 6 bases. The germline CDR1 and CDR2 sequences are SQVTM and ANQGSEA. CDR3 size: 15 residues. CDR3 sequence: CSVAPQGLAGTEQYF. The CDR3 nucleotides are TGCAGCGTGGCCCCTCAGGGACTAGCGGGAACCGAGCAGTACTTC.

The genes are TRBV10-3 and TRBJ2-2; perhaps TRBD1 as D (5 bases). Germline CDR1 ENHRY, CDR2 SYGVKD. Trimming removed 10 bases from V and 7 bases from J, with 19 bases in between. The CDR3 is made up of 14 amino acids. The CDR3 DNA reads TGTGCCACCAACGGCCCGCCCAGGGACGGGGAGCTGTTTTTT. It codes for CATNGPPRDGELFF.

This clone appeared a few times. J is TRBJ2-4 and V is TRBV4-3; D call uncertain. Germline loops: CDR1 LGHNA, CDR2 YSLEER. Trimming removed 1 base from V and 15 bases from J, with 16 bases in between. The CDR3 has 13 amino acids. The DNA for the CDR3 is TGCGCCAGCAGCCAAGCGGCTAACCCAAGGCTGTACTTC. It specifies CASSQAANPRLYF.

This clone occurred a few times. CDR3 amino acids: CAWNIGDPNIQYF. In DNA, the CDR3 is TGTGCCTGGAATATCGGGGACCCAAACATTCAGTACTTC. The V call is TRBV30, the J call TRBJ2-4, with D perhaps assigned TRBD1 or TRBD2 (5 bases each). Looked up from germline, CDR1 is GTSNPN and CDR2 is SVGIG (reference sequence). This CDR3 is built from 13 residues. Trimming removed 4 bases from V and 6 bases from J, with 13 bases in between.

The table lists this clone with a few counts. The V gene is TRBV30, the J gene TRBJ1-2; D ambiguous. Trimming stripped 4 bases from V and 8 bases from J, with 11 bases between. The CDR3 contains 11 residues. CDR1 is GTSNPN and CDR2 is SVGIG in the germline V gene (reference sequence). CDR3 amino acids: CAWTQYTGYTF. Here the CDR3 DNA reads TGTGCCTGGACCCAATATACGGGCTACACCTTC.

This clone was detected only a few times. This sequence joins TRBV30 and TRBJ2-3; D gene uncertain. CDR1 is GTSNPN, CDR2 SVGIG, per germline (reference sequence). CDR3 length equals 11 residues. V lost 4 bases to trimming and J lost 7 bases, with 9 bases between them. The CDR3 sequence is CAWNARNTQYF. DNA of the CDR3: TGTGCCTGGAATGCGCGGAATACGCAGTATTTT.

The chain recombines TRBV7-2 with TRBJ2-5; the match to TRBD2 covers 7 bases. V trimming: 3 bases; J trimming: 7 bases; junction bases outside the gene matches: 11. Germline CDR1 reads SGHTA; CDR2 reads FQGNSA. The CDR3 length is 15 residues. CDR3 protein: CASSFTSAREGTQYF. In DNA, the CDR3 is TGTGCCAGCAGCTTTACTAGCGCTAGGGAGGGGACCCAGTACTTC.

This clone was seen a handful of times. The rearrangement links TRBV7-2 to TRBJ2-1; tentatively, D is TRBD1 (5 bases). Germline CDR1 and CDR2: SGHTA and FQGNSA. Trimming cost V 2 bases and J 8 bases, with 7 bases left between them. The CDR3 has 12 amino acids. The DNA of the CDR3 is TGTGCCAGCAGCTTAAGGGGTCATGAGCAGTTCTTC. Translated: CASSLRGHEQFF.